This T cell receptor (beta chain) stems from a study of T-cell reconstitution after alpha-beta-depleted transplantation in children. The CDR3 covers 15 residues. V gave up 7 bases and J gave up 4 bases; unmatched junction bases: 8. The table lists this clonotype with many counts. The antigen is not known. Unique molecular identifiers featured in how the TCRbeta library was prepared. MiXCR was run by TCRdb on the PCR reads, yielding one entry per CDR3 protein. The table records hundreds of thousands of distinct CDR3 sequences, around 14% of them present only once. Regarding the study as a whole: After transplant, high TCRbeta diversity at day 60 in some patients arose from surviving recipient T cells and thymic progenitors. Most T-cell counts and diversity one year after the transplant came from T cells that were newly produced. Roughly two months post-transplant, alpha-beta T cells reportedly originated from several hundred graft clones that had expanded.

This chain links TRBV12-3 or TRBV12-4 with TRBJ2-1; 9 bases fit TRBD2. This sequence was found in a girl between 2 and 10 years old with congenital amegakaryocytic thrombocytopenia, due to receive a stem cell transplant. The sample in question was PBMCs, obtained before TCRalphabeta/CD19-depleted stem cell transplant. For the CDR3, the DNA is TGTGCCAGCACCCAAGCGGGAGGTCCTTACAATGAGCAGTTCTTC. Amino acids: CASTQAGGPYNEQFF.